This T cell receptor (beta chain) appears in the sequencing data of a study of blood T cell repertoires in COVID-19. Assay: immunoSEQ multiplex PCR; the TCRdb copy retains only in-frame clones and omits some. The data show 230,000 or so clones, with more than 75% seen just once and roughly 6.7% held by the top ten. The V gene lost 1 base and the J gene lost 1 base, with 10 bases spanning the gap. CDR3 size: 16 residues. CDR1 LNHDA and CDR2 SQIVND come from the germline V gene (reference sequence). Participant reports of clinical history set cohort assignment. All exposed participants met a person with COVID-19 within 2 weeks before entering the study.

This TCR was sampled from a woman aged 45 to 65 who had been exposed to COVID-19. The chain joins TRBV19 to TRBJ2-2; D is uncertain. The sequencing input was PBMCs or T cells enriched from blood (not recorded which). In nucleotides, the CDR3 is TGTGCCAGTAGTATAGGACACACTTTGAACACCGGGGAGCTGTTTTTT. Amino acids: CASSIGHTLNTGELFF.